One sample yielded the 24 T cell receptor beta chains listed below, sequenced in a study of post-analysis software for immune sequencing data. General observations from the study: Relative to controls, patients had about five TRBV segments at higher frequency, with TRBV5-6, TRBV5-1 and TRBV20-1 among these.

Unique molecular identifiers tagged the TCR beta cDNA libraries. TCRdb recomputed calls from the PCR reads with MiXCR, one row per CDR3 protein. The data hold roughly 600,000 distinct CDR3 sequences, with roughly two fifths observed a single time. Antigens for these TCRs are unknown. The sample consisted of blood. The receptors here all came from a girl between 10 and 17 years old with multiple sclerosis.

This clonotype has more than one count but fewer than ten. CDR3 residues: CASSLLQGGSPLHF. Written as DNA, the CDR3 is TGTGCCAGCAGCTTGTTGCAGGGAGGATCACCCCTCCACTTT. The chain employs TRBV7-3 and TRBJ1-6, with D possibly being TRBD1 (5 bases). Germline-derived CDR1 and CDR2 are SGHTA and FQGTGA. The CDR3 is 14 amino acids. Trimming stripped 3 bases from V and 10 bases from J, with 13 bases between.

This clonotype has only a few counts. V is TRBV15 and J is TRBJ1-2; 8 bases agree with TRBD1. J lost 2 bases, V lost 4 bases, and 9 bases had no gene match. There are 16 residues in the CDR3. From germline, CDR1 is LNHNV and CDR2 YYDKDF (reference sequence). The CDR3 DNA reads as TGTGCCACCAGCAAACGAGCGAACAGGGGGAACTATGGCTACACCTTC. The encoded protein is CATSKRANRGNYGYTF.

The chain joins TRBV6-6 to TRBJ2-1, with D uncertain. Germline values: CDR1 MNHNY, CDR2 SVGAGI (reference sequence). V was cut by 6 bases and J by 8 bases, with 20 bases left in between. The CDR3 covers 15 residues. CDR3: CASRLPRASGDEQFF. The CDR3 DNA follows: TGTGCCAGCAGACTCCCCCGAGCGTCTGGGGATGAGCAGTTCTTC.

Worth noting for this clonotype: At one of its ends the junction is not consistent with the germline gene, which may arise from a read error. The chain carries TRBV10-3 and TRBJ2-3; TRBD1 might be the D (6 bases). The CDR3 is made up of 16 amino acids. CDR1 is ENHRY and CDR2 is SYGVKD in the germline V gene. For the CDR3, the DNA is TGTGCCATCAGTGAACCGACAGGTATCAGCACAGATGCGCAGTATTTT. Its translation: CAISEPTGISTDAQYF.

The gene calls are TRBV12-3 or TRBV12-4 and TRBJ1-6; no reliable D call. V was clipped by 5 bases and J by 3 bases, with 11 bases between them. The CDR3 runs to 15 residues. CDR3 protein: CASSPARVYNSPLHF. CDR3 nucleotide sequence: TGTGCCAGCAGTCCGGCGAGGGTCTATAATTCACCCCTCCACTTT.

The rearrangement joins TRBV10-3 to TRBJ2-7; D is unresolved. The CDR3 spans 14 residues. V shed 0 bases and J shed 0 bases, with 6 bases lying between them. The germline V gene encodes CDR1 ENHRY and CDR2 SYGVKD. CDR3 in amino acids: CAISESRSSYEQYF. CDR3 DNA sequence: TGTGCCATCAGTGAGTCTCGGAGCTCCTACGAGCAGTACTTC.

As regards this clonotype: The junction shows a germline mismatch at one end, possibly a read error. V is TRBV6-5 and J is TRBJ2-1, with 9 bases that match TRBD2. There are 15 residues in the CDR3. Looked up from germline, CDR1 is MNHEY and CDR2 is SVGAGI. DNA of the CDR3: TGTGCCAGCAGTCCGACTAGCGGCCCGTACAATGAGCAGGTCTTC. As protein: CASSPTSGPYNEQVF.

This clonotype has only one observation. The rearrangement joins TRBV5-6 to TRBJ2-1; D may be TRBD1 (7 bases). CDR1 is SGHDT and CDR2 is YYEEEE in the germline V gene. V lost 4 bases and J 6 bases, leaving 17 bases between the germline ends. The CDR3 is made up of 15 amino acids. The CDR3 is CASSVRRQGGNEQFF. For the CDR3, the DNA is TGTGCCAGCAGCGTCCGAAGGCAGGGGGGCAATGAGCAGTTCTTC.

The chain couples TRBV6-1 to TRBJ2-6; possibly TRBD2 for D (5 bases). This CDR3 spans 16 amino acids. Germline V CDR1 and CDR2: MNHNS, SASEGT. With 6 bases removed from V and 0 bases from J, the gap between germline ends came to 12 bases. Here the CDR3 DNA reads TGTGCCAGCAGGAAGGACTTCGACTCTGGGGCCAACGTCCTGACTTTC. Its translation is CASRKDFDSGANVLTF.

This chain links TRBV12-3 or TRBV12-4 with TRBJ1-1, with D unresolved. This CDR3 is built from 11 residues. Deletions cut 6 bases from V and 11 bases from J, with 13 bases between. This CDR3 reads CASSTTRWAFF. CDR3 DNA sequence: TGTGCCAGCAGCACTACCCGGTGGGCTTTCTTT.

This clonotype has a single count. The V call is TRBV12-3 or TRBV12-4, the J call TRBJ1-2; D ambiguous. This CDR3 is built from 15 residues. V was clipped by 5 bases and J by 0 bases, with 13 bases between them. The CDR3 is CASSPTSSTNYGYTF. For the CDR3, the DNA is TGTGCCAGCAGTCCGACAAGCTCAACTAACTATGGCTACACCTTC.

The chain combines TRBV7-2 with TRBJ2-7; TRBD2 is a possible D gene (9 bases). The J call may be mistaken, given a closer DNA end match to TRBJ2-5. This CDR3 contains 18 residues. CDR1 is SGHTA, CDR2 FQGNSA, per germline. CDR3 region: CASNSGTGGRVGGETQYF. CDR3 coding DNA: TGTGCCAGCAACTCGGGGACAGGCGGGAGGGTAGGAGGAGAGACCCAGTACTTC.

This clonotype has a handful of counts. The rearrangement links TRBV5-1 to TRBJ2-7; D ambiguous. Germline lookup yields CDR1 SGHRS and CDR2 YFSETQ. Trimming took 7 bases from V and 2 from J, leaving 13 bases between them. The CDR3 has 13 amino acids. The CDR3 protein is CASGQGWPYEQYF. For the CDR3, the DNA is TGCGCCAGCGGCCAAGGGTGGCCCTACGAGCAGTACTTC. Variable domain in full (rest from reference TRBV5-1 and TRBJ2-7): KAGVTQTPRYLIKTRGQQVTLSCSPISGHRSVSWYQQTPGQGLQFLFEYFSETQRNKGNFPGRFSGRQFSNSRSEMNVSTLELGDSALYLCASGQGWPYEQYFGPGTRLTVT.

The chain recombines TRBV7-9 with TRBJ2-1; D unresolved. The CDR3 runs 14 residues. Looked up from germline, CDR1 is SEHNR and CDR2 is FQNEAQ (reference sequence). V was pared by 1 base and J by 10 bases, with 14 bases between. CDR3 region: CASSLGTSLREQFF. CDR3 coding DNA: TGTGCCAGCAGCTTAGGAACTTCTTTGCGGGAGCAGTTCTTC.

The chain carries TRBV5-1 and TRBJ1-1; TRBD1 matches 7 bases. Germline assignment: CDR1 SGHRS and CDR2 YFSETQ. The CDR3 extends over 14 amino acids. The J segment lost 0 bases and the V segment lost 5 bases, leaving 4 bases of the junction unmatched. CDR3 bases: TGCGCCAGCAGGGACAGGACTATGAACACTGAAGCTTTCTTT. It yields the protein CASRDRTMNTEAFF.

The chain links TRBV5-1 to TRBJ2-3; no clear D. The CDR3 runs 16 residues. Germline values: CDR1 SGHRS, CDR2 YFSETQ. The ends were cut back, 4 bases at V and 1 base at J, with 16 bases in the middle. In DNA form, the CDR3 reads TGCGCCAGCAGCCGAGGAAATGGGCAGGGCACAGATACGCAGTATTTT. This encodes CASSRGNGQGTDTQYF. Supplemented by reference TRBV5-1 and TRBJ2-3, the full variable domain reads KAGVTQTPRYLIKTRGQQVTLSCSPISGHRSVSWYQQTPGQGLQFLFEYFSETQRNKGNFPGRFSGRQFSNSRSEMNVSTLELGDSALYLCASSRGNGQGTDTQYFGPGTRLTVL.

The chain joins TRBV6-1 to TRBJ1-1, with D possibly matching TRBD1 (6 bases). The CDR3 is made up of 16 amino acids. The germline V gene has CDR1 MNHNS and CDR2 SASEGT. Trimming took 9 bases from V and 0 from J, leaving 20 bases between them. The CDR3 DNA sequence: TGTGCCAGTCAACCTCCGGGACACCAAATGAACACTGAAGCTTTCTTT. Residues: CASQPPGHQMNTEAFF.

This chain uses TRBV6-5 with TRBJ2-1, with D possibly being TRBD1 (5 bases). Germline V lookup: CDR1 MNHEY, CDR2 SVGAGI. The CDR3 contains 15 residues. Trimming stripped 0 bases from V and 2 bases from J, with 8 bases between. The CDR3 here is CASSYSRQPYNEQFF. The CDR3 coding sequence is TGTGCCAGCAGTTACTCGAGACAGCCCTACAATGAGCAGTTCTTC.

The chain employs TRBV2 and TRBJ2-7; weak D call: TRBD2 (5 bases). Between the trimmed V and J ends, which lost 3 bases and 3 bases, there was a span of 15 bases. The length of the CDR3 is 15 residues. Per germline, CDR1 SNHLY and CDR2 FYNNEI. CDR3 protein: CASSESLRADYEQYF. In DNA form, the CDR3 reads TGTGCCAGCAGTGAGTCTTTGCGGGCTGACTACGAGCAGTACTTC.

The chain links TRBV12-3 or TRBV12-4 to TRBJ1-2; a possible D gene is TRBD1 (5 bases). The V end lost 7 bases, the J end lost 6 bases, and 15 bases lay between the germline ends. The CDR3 length is 13 residues. The CDR3, as DNA: TGTGCCAGCAACCAAGACAGAGGGAATGGCTACACCTTC. Protein product: CASNQDRGNGYTF.

This rearrangement joins TRBV5-1 to TRBJ2-3; 10 bases align to TRBD2. The CDR3 has 19 residues. The V and J ends lost 1 base and 0 bases, in that order; junction bases with no gene match: 11. The germline V gene has CDR1 SGHRS and CDR2 YFSETQ. CDR3 region: CASSLRGLAGDLSTDTQYF. The CDR3 DNA is TGCGCCAGCAGCTTGCGGGGGCTAGCGGGGGATCTAAGCACAGATACGCAGTATTTT.

The chain employs TRBV4-1 and TRBJ2-5; 12 bases map to TRBD2. There are 15 residues in the CDR3. V was pared by 2 bases and J by 5 bases, with 3 bases of the junction left unmatched. Germline lookup yields CDR1 MGHRA and CDR2 YSYEKL. CDR3 protein: CASSQLAGGRETQYF. DNA of the CDR3: TGCGCCAGCAGCCAACTAGCGGGGGGGCGTGAGACCCAGTACTTC.

V is TRBV5-1 and J is TRBJ2-4; the D gene is possibly TRBD1 (5 bases). Matching the DNA end better, TRBJ2-7 makes the J call doubtful. There are 15 residues in the CDR3. Germline loops: CDR1 SGHRS, CDR2 YFSETQ. The CDR3 DNA sequence: TGCGCCAGCAGCTTCCAGGGCCAAAGCTCCTACGAGCAGTACTTC. This sequence encodes CASSFQGQSSYEQYF.

The chain uses TRBV7-9 and TRBJ2-7; D might be TRBD1 or TRBD2, each matching 6 bases. The better agreement between TRBJ2-1 and the DNA end casts doubt on the J call. The germline V gene encodes CDR1 SEHNR and CDR2 FQNEAQ (reference sequence). This CDR3 is built from 13 residues. CDR3 DNA: TGTGCCACAGATGGGGGGCAACCCTACGAGCAGTTCTTC. Translated: CATDGGQPYEQFF.